These T cell receptor beta chains were read from a single sample in a study of beta chain features in type 1 diabetes. Sequencing used immunoSEQ multiplex PCR; TCRdb keeps in-frame clones, though not all of them. The repertoire has 300,000 to 450,000 clones, about 12% of them found once; the top ten carry roughly 0.017%. The sequenced sample was naive CD4+ T cells from blood. The receptors here all came from a man aged 18 to 29 in good health. Each CDR3 is given with its conserved first and last residue. D genes are given only for firm matches. Size values are once, few and many counts, or a class for expanded clones, and some rows have none.

clone_size: few; v_call: TRBV9; j_call: TRBJ1-5; d_call: .; cdr3_nt: TGTGCCAGCAGCGTCGGGGTGGCGGGCAATCAGCCCCAGCATTTT; cdr3_aa: CASSVGVAGNQPQHF
clone_size: few; v_call: TRBV5-4; j_call: TRBJ1-1; d_call: .; cdr3_nt: TGTGCCAGCAGGCCGACGAGGGGGTCGGACACTGAAGCTTTCTTT; cdr3_aa: CASRPTRGSDTEAFF
clone_size: .; v_call: TRBV5-4; j_call: TRBJ2-1; d_call: TRBD2; cdr3_nt: TGTGCCAGCAGCTTGGACACTAGCGGGAGAAATGAGCAGTTCTTC; cdr3_aa: CASSLDTSGRNEQFF
clone_size: .; v_call: TRBV6-6; j_call: TRBJ2-3; d_call: TRBD1; cdr3_nt: TGTGCCAGCAGTTACTTAGGGACAGGCAGCGCAGATACGCAGTATTTT; cdr3_aa: CASSYLGTGSADTQYF
clone_size: .; v_call: TRBV2; j_call: TRBJ1-1; d_call: .; cdr3_nt: TGTGCCAGCAGCGACACTGAAAACACTGAAGCTTTCTTT; cdr3_aa: CASSDTENTEAFF
clone_size: few; v_call: TRBV15; j_call: TRBJ2-1; d_call: .; cdr3_nt: TGTGCCACCAGCAGAGCGGGTCGTAACGACAATGAGCAGTTCTTC; cdr3_aa: CATSRAGRNDNEQFF
clone_size: .; v_call: TRBV12-5; j_call: TRBJ1-1; d_call: TRBD1; cdr3_nt: TGTGCTAGTGGTTTGACCCGGACAGGGGTTAGGACTGAAGCTTTCTTT; cdr3_aa: CASGLTRTGVRTEAFF
clone_size: few; v_call: TRBV30; j_call: TRBJ1-4; d_call: TRBD1; cdr3_nt: TGTGCCTGGGCCGGGGACAGACTAAATGAAAAACTGTTTTTT; cdr3_aa: CAWAGDRLNEKLFF
clone_size: .; v_call: TRBV7-3; j_call: TRBJ1-1; d_call: TRBD1; cdr3_nt: TGTGCCAGCAGCGCAACAGGGGCGAACACTGAAGCTTTCTTT; cdr3_aa: CASSATGANTEAFF
clone_size: few; v_call: TRBV2; j_call: TRBJ2-3; d_call: .; cdr3_nt: TGTGCCAGCAGTGAAGCTTCGACTGTAGATACGCAGTATTTT; cdr3_aa: CASSEASTVDTQYF
clone_size: few; v_call: TRBV7-2; j_call: TRBJ2-7; d_call: .; cdr3_nt: TGTGCCAGCAGCCCACGACAAATCGAGCAGTACTTC; cdr3_aa: CASSPRQIEQYF
clone_size: .; v_call: TRBV9; j_call: TRBJ1-5; d_call: TRBD1; cdr3_nt: TGTGCCAGCAGCGTTAACTCCGGGACAGATCAGCCCCAGCATTTT; cdr3_aa: CASSVNSGTDQPQHF
clone_size: .; v_call: TRBV7-6; j_call: TRBJ2-7; d_call: TRBD1; cdr3_nt: TGTGCCAGCAGCTCGTACCGGGACAGGGATGCCCGGAACGAGCAGTACTTC; cdr3_aa: CASSSYRDRDARNEQYF
clone_size: .; v_call: TRBV7-3; j_call: TRBJ2-7; d_call: TRBD2; cdr3_nt: TGTGCCAGCAGCTTATCGGGCGGGAGCTCCTACGAGCAGTACTTC; cdr3_aa: CASSLSGGSSYEQYF
clone_size: few; v_call: TRBV7-2; j_call: TRBJ2-2; d_call: TRBD2; cdr3_nt: TGTGCCAGCAGCTTAGTCGCGGGAGGCGCCGGGGAGCTGTTTTTT; cdr3_aa: CASSLVAGGAGELFF
clone_size: .; v_call: TRBV7-8; j_call: TRBJ2-6; d_call: .; cdr3_nt: TGTGCCAGCAGCAAATATGGGGCCAACGTCCTGACTTTC; cdr3_aa: CASSKYGANVLTF
clone_size: .; v_call: TRBV25-1; j_call: TRBJ2-1; d_call: .; cdr3_nt: TGTGCCAGCAGTTCGAGGGGGTTCTTCAATGAGCAGTTCTTC; cdr3_aa: CASSSRGFFNEQFF
clone_size: .; v_call: TRBV19; j_call: TRBJ2-2; d_call: .; cdr3_nt: TGTGCCAGTAGTATCCTCCAGGCTTACACCGGGGAGCTGTTTTTT; cdr3_aa: CASSILQAYTGELFF
clone_size: few; v_call: TRBV29-1; j_call: TRBJ2-1; d_call: TRBD1; cdr3_nt: TGCAGCGTGGGGGGACAGGGAGACTACAATGAGCAGTTCTTC; cdr3_aa: CSVGGQGDYNEQFF
clone_size: few; v_call: TRBV5-7; j_call: TRBJ2-7; d_call: .; cdr3_nt: TGTGCCAGCAGCCTTAGATTAGACAGGAGCTCCTACGAGCAGTACTTC; cdr3_aa: CASSLRLDRSSYEQYF
clone_size: .; v_call: TRBV11-2; j_call: TRBJ2-4; d_call: .; cdr3_nt: TGTGCCAGCAGCTTAGATGCAGGGAAAAACATTCAGTACTTC; cdr3_aa: CASSLDAGKNIQYF
clone_size: few; v_call: TRBV29-1; j_call: TRBJ1-5; d_call: .; cdr3_nt: TGCAGCGTGGGGCTTAGCAATCAGCCCCAGCATTTT; cdr3_aa: CSVGLSNQPQHF
clone_size: .; v_call: TRBV30; j_call: TRBJ2-1; d_call: .; cdr3_nt: TGTGCCTGGAGTCTGGCGGGAAACAATGAGCAGTTCTTC; cdr3_aa: CAWSLAGNNEQFF
clone_size: few; v_call: TRBV4-2; j_call: TRBJ1-1; d_call: .; cdr3_nt: TGTGCCAGCAGCCAAGTTCTGGCAGGCCGTAGTGGCACTGAAGCTTTCTTT; cdr3_aa: CASSQVLAGRSGTEAFF
clone_size: few; v_call: TRBV30; j_call: TRBJ2-1; d_call: TRBD2; cdr3_nt: TGTGCCTGGAGTCGTCTAGCGGGAATCCGGAATGAGCAGTTCTTC; cdr3_aa: CAWSRLAGIRNEQFF
clone_size: .; v_call: TRBV4-2; j_call: TRBJ2-1; d_call: TRBD2; cdr3_nt: TGTGCCAGCAGCCAAGACAAACCGGGACTATCAAAGCCCTACAATGAGCAGTTCTTC; cdr3_aa: CASSQDKPGLSKPYNEQFF
clone_size: few; v_call: TRBV30; j_call: TRBJ2-7; d_call: .; cdr3_nt: TGTGCCTCCTACGGGACAACGAACGAGCAGTACTTC; cdr3_aa: CASYGTTNEQYF
clone_size: once; v_call: TRBV7-3; j_call: TRBJ1-2; d_call: TRBD1; cdr3_nt: TGTGCCAGCAGCCCCGGACCGGGACAGGAACGACTGTATGGCTACACCTTC; cdr3_aa: CASSPGPGQERLYGYTF
clone_size: .; v_call: TRBV11-3; j_call: TRBJ2-3; d_call: TRBD1; cdr3_nt: TGTGCCAGCAGCTTAGGAACAGGGGGGCCAGATACGCAGTATTTT; cdr3_aa: CASSLGTGGPDTQYF